These T cell receptor beta chains were read from a single sample in a study of T-cell memory formation after mild COVID-19. One entry per CDR3 protein, called by TCRdb with MiXCR from the 5' RACE reads. The sample has hundreds of thousands of distinct CDR3 sequences, around 21% seen once; the top ten hold roughly an eighth. Sequences were obtained from PBMCs or a T cell subset sorted from them (not recorded which). The receptors derive from an adult woman who had mild COVID-19 (a few samples of this study predate the infection). Cell type and time point are not known. Each CDR3 is given with its conserved first and last residue. The order of the fields is J gene, D gene, clone size, V gene, CDR3 DNA, CDR3 protein. A D gene is named only where the DNA matches it firmly. Clone size appears in some rows only: once, few, many, or a class for an expanded clone.

J: TRBJ1-5
D: NA
size: NA
V: TRBV5-5
DNA: TGTGCCAGCAGCTTTGGGGGCCCCAATAGCAATCAGCCCCAGCATTTT
CDR3: CASSFGGPNSNQPQHF

J: TRBJ1-1
D: NA
size: many
V: TRBV7-2
DNA: TGTGCCAGCAGCTCAACAGGGTTCCTTGTGAACACTGAAGCTTTCTTT
CDR3: CASSSTGFLVNTEAFF

J: TRBJ1-1
D: NA
size: few
V: TRBV7-9
DNA: TGTGCCAGCAGCGCTAATAGGGACACTGAAGCTTTCTTT
CDR3: CASSANRDTEAFF

J: TRBJ2-2
D: NA
size: NA
V: TRBV12-3/TRBV12-4
DNA: TGTGCCAGCAGTCGGTTGACCGGGGAGCTGTTTTTT
CDR3: CASSRLTGELFF

J: TRBJ2-1
D: NA
size: NA
V: TRBV7-9
DNA: TGTGCCAGCAGCTTACGGGAGCGGCAGCGCAATGAGCAGTTCTTC
CDR3: CASSLRERQRNEQFF

J: TRBJ1-2
D: NA
size: few
V: TRBV6-1
DNA: TGTGCCAGCAGTGAAGTCCCCTATGGCTACACCTTC
CDR3: CASSEVPYGYTF

J: TRBJ2-1
D: NA
size: NA
V: TRBV6-2/TRBV6-3
DNA: TGTGCCAGCAGTTACTCAACTAGAGGGGAGCAGTTCTTC
CDR3: CASSYSTRGEQFF

J: TRBJ2-1
D: NA
size: NA
V: TRBV3-1
DNA: TGTGCCAGCAGCCAAGGACTAGGGAACCGCAGTGAGCAGTTCTTC
CDR3: CASSQGLGNRSEQFF

J: TRBJ1-2
D: NA
size: NA
V: TRBV5-8
DNA: TGTGCCAGCAGCGGTGGGGGCCGTATCTATGCTAACTATGGCTACACCTTC
CDR3: CASSGGGRIYANYGYTF

J: TRBJ1-2
D: NA
size: NA
V: TRBV12-3/TRBV12-4
DNA: TGTGCCAGCAGCCCTCCCCCTGGGGTCCGGTATGGCTACACCTTC
CDR3: CASSPPPGVRYGYTF

J: TRBJ2-5
D: TRBD2
size: few
V: TRBV5-1
DNA: TGCGCCAGCAGCATCGGGACTAGCAGAGGAGAGACCCAGTACTTC
CDR3: CASSIGTSRGETQYF

J: TRBJ2-3
D: NA
size: few
V: TRBV12-3/TRBV12-4
DNA: TGTGCCAGCAGTTTCCGGAGGGGTCGTGTGGGGTTTAGCACAGATACGCAGTATTTT
CDR3: CASSFRRGRVGFSTDTQYF

J: TRBJ2-1
D: NA
size: NA
V: TRBV6-5
DNA: TGTGCCAGCACCCTCACGGTGGGGGCCTACAATGAGCAGTTCTTC
CDR3: CASTLTVGAYNEQFF

J: TRBJ2-5
D: TRBD2
size: few
V: TRBV6-5
DNA: TGTGCCAGCAGTGGACTAGCGGGGGGAACCGAGACCCAGTACTTC
CDR3: CASSGLAGGTETQYF

J: TRBJ1-4
D: NA
size: few
V: TRBV25-1
DNA: TGTGCCAGCAGTGAATTTACCAGTGGAAATGAAAAACTGTTTTTT
CDR3: CASSEFTSGNEKLFF

J: TRBJ2-3
D: TRBD2
size: NA
V: TRBV5-1
DNA: TGCGCCAGCACCTCGACTAGCGGTAAGGTGGATACGCAGTATTTT
CDR3: CASTSTSGKVDTQYF

J: TRBJ2-3
D: TRBD2
size: few
V: TRBV12-3/TRBV12-4
DNA: TGTGCCAGCAGTCTCACTAGCGGGGTTTACCCCGGGGATACGCAGTATTTT
CDR3: CASSLTSGVYPGDTQYF

J: TRBJ2-1
D: NA
size: NA
V: TRBV9
DNA: TGTGCCAGCAGCGAGAGACAGGATGCTGAGCAGTTCTTC
CDR3: CASSERQDAEQFF

J: TRBJ2-3
D: TRBD2
size: few
V: TRBV7-3
DNA: TGTGCCAGCAGCTTAACTTATGCTAGCGGGGGGGCAGATACGCAGTATTTT
CDR3: CASSLTYASGGADTQYF

J: TRBJ2-7
D: TRBD1
size: many
V: TRBV7-9
DNA: TGTGCCAGCAGCGCGACAGGGGACGAGCAGTACTTC
CDR3: CASSATGDEQYF

J: TRBJ2-7
D: TRBD1
size: NA
V: TRBV7-9
DNA: TGTGCCAGCAGCTTAGCAGGGGGCCTTAAGGACCTATCCGAGCAGTACTTC
CDR3: CASSLAGGLKDLSEQYF

J: TRBJ2-5
D: NA
size: NA
V: TRBV6-5
DNA: TGTGCCAGCAGTTACGGGACACAACGCCAAGAGACCCAGTACTTC
CDR3: CASSYGTQRQETQYF

J: TRBJ2-1
D: NA
size: NA
V: TRBV7-3
DNA: TGTGCCAGCAGCTTAACTGGAGGGGTTGAGCAGTTCTTC
CDR3: CASSLTGGVEQFF

J: TRBJ2-7
D: NA
size: few
V: TRBV20-1
DNA: TGCAGTGCTAGAGATTTACTCGGACAAACGGGTACAGGCGAGCAGTACTTC
CDR3: CSARDLLGQTGTGEQYF

J: TRBJ2-5
D: NA
size: few
V: TRBV30
DNA: TGTGCCTGGAGCATTGGGGTGGTAGCGGCTCAAGAGACCCAGTACTTC
CDR3: CAWSIGVVAAQETQYF

J: TRBJ2-2
D: NA
size: NA
V: TRBV7-9
DNA: TGTGCCAGCAGCCCCTTCGGGCGGACGAACACCGGGGAGCTGTTTTTT
CDR3: CASSPFGRTNTGELFF

J: TRBJ2-3
D: TRBD2
size: NA
V: TRBV12-3/TRBV12-4
DNA: TGTGCCAGCATCCTGACTAGCGCTTACACAGATACGCAGTATTTT
CDR3: CASILTSAYTDTQYF

J: TRBJ2-7
D: NA
size: NA
V: TRBV5-1
DNA: TGCGCCAGCAGCTATGGACCGCCCAAGGGCTCCTACGAGCAGTACTTC
CDR3: CASSYGPPKGSYEQYF

J: TRBJ1-1
D: NA
size: NA
V: TRBV12-3/TRBV12-4
DNA: TGTGCCAGCAGCAGAACAGGGAGTCGAGCTTTCTTT
CDR3: CASSRTGSRAFF

J: TRBJ2-3
D: NA
size: many
V: TRBV5-6
DNA: TGTGCCAGCAGCTTGGATAGAGATACGCAGTATTTT
CDR3: CASSLDRDTQYF

J: TRBJ2-7
D: TRBD2
size: NA
V: TRBV7-6
DNA: TGTGCCAGCAGCTTAGCGACTAGCGGGGGGATTTCATCCTACGAGCAGTACTTC
CDR3: CASSLATSGGISSYEQYF

J: TRBJ2-5
D: NA
size: NA
V: TRBV5-1
DNA: TGCGCCAGCAGCTTGTCGGCAGGCCAAGAGACCCAGTACTTC
CDR3: CASSLSAGQETQYF

J: TRBJ1-1
D: TRBD1
size: few
V: TRBV27
DNA: TGTGCCAGCACCCTCAGGGGGGGCACTGAAGCTTTCTTT
CDR3: CASTLRGGTEAFF

J: TRBJ2-5
D: NA
size: few
V: TRBV9
DNA: TGTGCCAGCAGCACCGGGACCATCCAAGAGACCCAGTACTTC
CDR3: CASSTGTIQETQYF

J: TRBJ1-1
D: TRBD1
size: few
V: TRBV12-3/TRBV12-4
DNA: TGTGCCAGCAGTTTAGGGCCTCGACAGGGCGCTTTCTTT
CDR3: CASSLGPRQGAFF

J: TRBJ2-2
D: NA
size: few
V: TRBV29-1
DNA: TGCAGCGTTGAAGTAGGTCTCACCGGGGAGCTGTTTTTT
CDR3: CSVEVGLTGELFF

J: TRBJ2-1
D: NA
size: few
V: TRBV24-1
DNA: TGTGCCACCAGTGAAGGTCCGGACTCTTTCTCCTACAATGAGCAGTTCTTC
CDR3: CATSEGPDSFSYNEQFF

J: TRBJ2-2
D: TRBD1
size: once
V: TRBV2
DNA: TGTGCCAGCAGTGAACCAGCCGGGACAGGGGCTTTCGGGGAGCTGTTTTTT
CDR3: CASSEPAGTGAFGELFF

J: TRBJ2-7
D: NA
size: NA
V: TRBV30
DNA: TGTGCCTGGAGTAAAGAAACCTCCTACGAGCAGTACTTC
CDR3: CAWSKETSYEQYF

J: TRBJ1-2
D: TRBD1
size: NA
V: TRBV7-8
DNA: TGTGCCAGCAGCGACCGAGGGACAGTAAACTATGGCTACACCTTC
CDR3: CASSDRGTVNYGYTF

J: TRBJ1-2
D: NA
size: few
V: TRBV2
DNA: TGTGCCAGCAGGGGCCAAATAGAGGGACATGGCTACACCTTC
CDR3: CASRGQIEGHGYTF

J: TRBJ2-1
D: NA
size: many
V: TRBV6-6
DNA: TGTGCCAGCAGTAAGGGGAGCTCCTACAATGAGCAGTTCTTC
CDR3: CASSKGSSYNEQFF

J: TRBJ1-6
D: NA
size: many
V: TRBV9
DNA: TGTGCCAGCAGCCCCCGGGTTGACGGCTATAATTCACCCCTCCACTTT
CDR3: CASSPRVDGYNSPLHF

J: TRBJ2-2
D: NA
size: NA
V: TRBV7-9
DNA: TGTGCCAGCAGCCTACCGGCCACCGGGGAGCTGTTTTTT
CDR3: CASSLPATGELFF

J: TRBJ2-1
D: TRBD2
size: NA
V: TRBV24-1
DNA: TGTGCCACCAGGGGCGGCGGGGGATCTGGTGAGCAGTTCTTC
CDR3: CATRGGGGSGEQFF

J: TRBJ2-1
D: TRBD1
size: many
V: TRBV5-1
DNA: TGCGCCAGCAGCCCGGAGACAGGGGGCTTCTACAATGAGCAGTTCTTC
CDR3: CASSPETGGFYNEQFF

J: TRBJ2-1
D: TRBD2
size: few
V: TRBV6-5
DNA: TGTGCCAGCAGTTACTCCGGACTAGCGGGAGGCAAAGAGCAGTTCTTC
CDR3: CASSYSGLAGGKEQFF

J: TRBJ2-7
D: TRBD1
size: NA
V: TRBV7-7
DNA: TGTGCCAGCAGCCTCCGGGACAGCGGAAACTACGAGCAGTACTTC
CDR3: CASSLRDSGNYEQYF

J: TRBJ2-3
D: TRBD2
size: few
V: TRBV7-9
DNA: TGTGCCAGCAGCTTCCCGAGGACTAGCCTAACAGATACGCAGTATTTT
CDR3: CASSFPRTSLTDTQYF

J: TRBJ1-4
D: NA
size: many
V: TRBV7-9
DNA: TGTGCCAGCAGCTTAGACAGAGGAAATGAAAAACTGTTTTTT
CDR3: CASSLDRGNEKLFF

J: TRBJ2-1
D: TRBD2
size: many
V: TRBV5-4
DNA: TGTGCCAGCAGCTTGGGGGGAACTAGCGGGAGTAGAGTGTACAATGAGCAGTTCTTC
CDR3: CASSLGGTSGSRVYNEQFF

J: TRBJ2-3
D: NA
size: NA
V: TRBV11-1
DNA: TGTGCCAGCAGCCATACCACAGATACGCAGTATTTT
CDR3: CASSHTTDTQYF

J: TRBJ2-7
D: TRBD2
size: few
V: TRBV7-6
DNA: TGTGCCAGCAGCGATGCTAGCGGGAGCTACGAGCAGTACTTC
CDR3: CASSDASGSYEQYF

J: TRBJ2-3
D: TRBD2
size: NA
V: TRBV7-6
DNA: TGTGCCAGCAGCTCCGGACTAGCGGGGGGGCCTGGTGCAGATACGCAGTATTTT
CDR3: CASSSGLAGGPGADTQYF

J: TRBJ2-2
D: NA
size: many
V: TRBV11-2
DNA: TGTGCCAGCAGCCCAGGATCGAACACCGGGGAGCTGTTTTTT
CDR3: CASSPGSNTGELFF